The next 10 T cell receptor beta chains were all read from a single sample in a study of PD-1 blockade in classical Hodgkin lymphoma. Each patient relapsed following autologous stem cell transplantation, and prior brentuximab vedotin exposure differed. Clones were sequenced by immunoSEQ multiplex PCR, and TCRdb holds only the in-frame ones, with some missing. This sample has approximately 150,000 clones, with under 85% found just once. The sample was peripheral blood mononuclear cells (PBMCs), taken before the second cycle of nivolumab. The receptors derive from a human donor with classical Hodgkin lymphoma.

There are a few counts of this clone. V and J are TRBV28 and TRBJ1-4; TRBD1 might be the D (6 bases). V gave up 6 bases and J gave up 4 bases, with 6 bases separating them. Per the germline V gene, CDR1 is MDHEN and CDR2 is SYDVKM. The CDR3 sequence is 12 residues long. CDR3 amino acids: CASRGGNEKLFF. The CDR3 bases are TGTGCCAGCAGAGGGGGTAATGAAAAACTGTTTTTT.

This clone was counted a few times. CDR3 in DNA: TGTGCCAGCAGTCCCGGACAGTCCACCGGGGAGCTGTTTTTT. It yields the protein CASSPGQSTGELFF. V is TRBV6-5 and J is TRBJ2-2; tentative D call: TRBD1 (6 bases). V gave up 5 bases and J gave up 4 bases, with 11 bases separating them. Germline CDR1 MNHEY, CDR2 SVGAGI. The CDR3 totals 14 residues.

The rearrangement uses TRBV4-2 and TRBJ2-3, with TRBD2 matching 12 bases. Per germline, CDR1 LGHNA and CDR2 YNFKEQ. This CDR3 is 16 amino acids long. V lost 3 bases to trimming and J lost 2 bases; unmatched junction nucleotides: 3. CDR3 amino acids: CASSQGLAGYTDTQYF. Here the CDR3 DNA reads TGTGCCAGCAGCCAGGGACTAGCGGGCTACACAGATACGCAGTATTTT.

In its sample, this clone was seen a few times. The V call is TRBV7-9, the J call TRBJ1-1, with TRBD1 matching 7 bases. This CDR3 spans 17 amino acids. The trim removed 4 bases at V and 3 bases at J, leaving 14 bases unmatched. Germline assignment: CDR1 SEHNR and CDR2 FQNEAQ (reference sequence). CDR3 sequence (DNA): TGTGCCAGCAGCTCCTATTCCTTGGGACAGTCGGACACTGAAGCTTTCTTT. This codes for CASSSYSLGQSDTEAFF.

V usage is TRBV5-1 and J usage is TRBJ1-6; D is possibly TRBD1 (5 bases). The V and J ends lost 0 bases and 7 bases respectively, with 14 bases between them. The CDR3 is 16 residues long. Looked up from germline, CDR1 is SGHRS and CDR2 is YFSETQ. The CDR3 DNA follows: TGCGCCAGCAGCTTGGGTGGGACGCGGGGGAATTCACCCCTCCACTTT. Translation: CASSLGGTRGNSPLHF.

The rearrangement links TRBV4-2 to TRBJ2-3, with 10 bases lining up with TRBD2. This CDR3 is built from 18 residues. With V trimmed by 0 bases and J by 5 bases, 11 bases remained unmatched. Germline V gene data show CDR1 as LGHNA and CDR2 as YNFKEQ. As DNA, the CDR3 is TGTGCCAGCAGCCAAGATCCGGGGCTAGCGGGGGTCAAAGATACGCAGTATTTT. It specifies CASSQDPGLAGVKDTQYF.

The chain links TRBV28 to TRBJ1-1; 7 bases are shared with TRBD1. Germline CDR1 MDHEN, CDR2 SYDVKM. V was clipped by 2 bases and J by 10 bases; unmatched bases: 10. CDR3 length: 14 amino acids. The CDR3 loop is CASSLGFQGVGAFF. For the CDR3, the DNA is TGTGCCAGCAGTTTAGGCTTCCAGGGGGTAGGAGCTTTCTTT.

As regards this clone: A much larger clonotype is one base distant, so this may be a read error. The chain couples TRBV5-8 to TRBJ1-1; D is unclear. Germline V gene lookup returns CDR1 SGHTS and CDR2 YDEGEE. The CDR3 has 12 residues. The CDR3 sequence is CVSSLWAVEAFF. The CDR3 DNA reads as TGTGTCAGCAGCTTGTGGGCAGTTGAAGCTTTCTTT.

J is TRBJ2-7 and V is TRBV25-1; 10 bases map to TRBD1. CDR3 length equals 15 residues. The V gene's germline CDR1 is MGHDK and CDR2 SYGVNS. The ends lost 0 bases at V and 6 bases at J; junction bases unmatched: 5. CDR3 region: CASSEYRTGGIEQYF. Written as DNA, the CDR3 is TGTGCCAGCAGTGAATACCGGACAGGGGGGATCGAGCAGTACTTC.

The chain combines TRBV10-3 with TRBJ2-7, with 9 bases matching TRBD1. The CDR3 loop spans 13 amino acids. Trimming removed 9 bases from V and 4 bases from J; junction bases left unmatched: 7. Looked up from germline, CDR1 is ENHRY and CDR2 is SYGVKD. The CDR3 region is CAIVQGAGYEQYF. DNA for the CDR3: TGTGCCATTGTACAGGGGGCGGGTTACGAGCAGTACTTC.